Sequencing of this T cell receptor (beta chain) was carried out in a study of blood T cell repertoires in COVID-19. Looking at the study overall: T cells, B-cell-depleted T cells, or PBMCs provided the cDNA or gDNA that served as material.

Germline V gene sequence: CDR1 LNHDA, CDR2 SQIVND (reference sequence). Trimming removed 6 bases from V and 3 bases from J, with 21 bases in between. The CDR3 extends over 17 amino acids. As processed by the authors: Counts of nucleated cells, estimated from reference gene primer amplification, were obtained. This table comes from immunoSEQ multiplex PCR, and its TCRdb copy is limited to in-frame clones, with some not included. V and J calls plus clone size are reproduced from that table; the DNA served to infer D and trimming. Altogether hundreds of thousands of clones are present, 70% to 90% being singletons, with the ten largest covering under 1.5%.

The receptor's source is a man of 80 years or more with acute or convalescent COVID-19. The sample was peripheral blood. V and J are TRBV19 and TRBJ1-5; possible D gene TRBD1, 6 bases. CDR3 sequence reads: CASSRGGQGGDNQPQHF. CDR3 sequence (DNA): TGTGCCAGTAGCCGCGGGGGCCAGGGAGGGGACAATCAGCCCCAGCATTTT.